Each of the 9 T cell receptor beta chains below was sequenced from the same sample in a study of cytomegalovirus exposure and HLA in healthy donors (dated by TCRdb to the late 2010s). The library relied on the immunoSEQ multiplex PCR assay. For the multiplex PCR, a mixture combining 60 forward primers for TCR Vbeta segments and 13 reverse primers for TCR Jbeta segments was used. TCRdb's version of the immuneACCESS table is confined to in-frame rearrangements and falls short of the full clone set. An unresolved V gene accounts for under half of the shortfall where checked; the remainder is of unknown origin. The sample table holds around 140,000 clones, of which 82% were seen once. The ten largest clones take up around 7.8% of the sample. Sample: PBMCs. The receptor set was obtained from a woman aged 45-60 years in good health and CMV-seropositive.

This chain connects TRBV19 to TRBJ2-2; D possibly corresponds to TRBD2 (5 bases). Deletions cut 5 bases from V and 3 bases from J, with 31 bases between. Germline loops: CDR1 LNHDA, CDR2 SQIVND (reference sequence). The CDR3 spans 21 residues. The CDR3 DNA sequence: TGTGCCAGTAGTCGCCTTGCTAGAACCTTTGGGGATTGGGAGTACACCGGGGAGCTGTTTTTT. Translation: CASSRLARTFGDWEYTGELFF.

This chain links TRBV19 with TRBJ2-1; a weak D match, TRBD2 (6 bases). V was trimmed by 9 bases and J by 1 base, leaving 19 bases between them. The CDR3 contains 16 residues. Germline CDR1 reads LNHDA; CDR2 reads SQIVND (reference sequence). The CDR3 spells CARCGGGVRSYNEQFF. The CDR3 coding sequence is TGTGCCAGGTGTGGAGGAGGGGTGCGGTCCTACAATGAGCAGTTCTTC.

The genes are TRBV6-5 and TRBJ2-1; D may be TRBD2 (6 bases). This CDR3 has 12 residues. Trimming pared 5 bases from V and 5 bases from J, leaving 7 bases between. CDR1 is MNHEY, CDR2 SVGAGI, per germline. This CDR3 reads CASSRLDNEQFF. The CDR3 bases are TGTGCCAGCAGTAGACTAGACAATGAGCAGTTCTTC.

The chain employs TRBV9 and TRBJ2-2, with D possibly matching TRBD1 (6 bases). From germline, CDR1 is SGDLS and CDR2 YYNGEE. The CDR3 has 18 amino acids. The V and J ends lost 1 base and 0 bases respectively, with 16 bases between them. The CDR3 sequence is CASSVNSRTVSNTGELFF. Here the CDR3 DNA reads TGTGCCAGCAGCGTAAACTCAAGGACAGTTTCGAACACCGGGGAGCTGTTTTTT.

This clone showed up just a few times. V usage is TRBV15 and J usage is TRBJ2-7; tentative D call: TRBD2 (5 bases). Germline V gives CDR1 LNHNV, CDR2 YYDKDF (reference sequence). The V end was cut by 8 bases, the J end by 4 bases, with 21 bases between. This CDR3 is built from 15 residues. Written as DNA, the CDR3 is TGTGCCACCGAGCCAGGACTGCGAGGAATATACGAGCAGTACTTC. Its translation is CATEPGLRGIYEQYF.

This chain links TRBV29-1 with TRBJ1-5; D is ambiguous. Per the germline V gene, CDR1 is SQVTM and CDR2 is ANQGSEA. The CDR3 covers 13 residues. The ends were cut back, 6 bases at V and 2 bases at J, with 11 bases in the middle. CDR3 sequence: CSVGLGGNQPQHF. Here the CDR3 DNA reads TGCAGCGTCGGACTAGGAGGCAATCAGCCCCAGCATTTT.

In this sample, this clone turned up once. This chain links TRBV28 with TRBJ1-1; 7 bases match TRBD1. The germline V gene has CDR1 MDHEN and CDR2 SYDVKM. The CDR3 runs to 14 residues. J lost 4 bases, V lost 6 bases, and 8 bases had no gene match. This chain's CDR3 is CASSQGEGITEAFF. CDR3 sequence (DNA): TGTGCCAGCAGCCAGGGGGAAGGGATCACTGAAGCTTTCTTT.

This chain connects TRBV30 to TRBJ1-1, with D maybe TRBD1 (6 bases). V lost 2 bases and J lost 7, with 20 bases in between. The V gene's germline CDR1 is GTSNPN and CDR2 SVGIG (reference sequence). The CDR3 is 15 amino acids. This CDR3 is CAWSPPRYREGEAFF. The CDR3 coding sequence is TGTGCCTGGAGTCCCCCCCGTTACAGGGAGGGTGAAGCTTTCTTT. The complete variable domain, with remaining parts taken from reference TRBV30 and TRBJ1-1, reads SQTIHQWPATLVQPVGSPLSLECTVEGTSNPNLYWYRQAAGRGLQLLFYSVGIGQISSEVPQNLSASRPQDRQFILSSKKLLLSDSGFYLCAWSPPRYREGEAFFGQGTRLTVV.

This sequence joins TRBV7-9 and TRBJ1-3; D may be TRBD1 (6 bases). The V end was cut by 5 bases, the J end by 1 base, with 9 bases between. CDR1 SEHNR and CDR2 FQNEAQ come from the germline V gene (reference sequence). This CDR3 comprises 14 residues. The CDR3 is CASSETGSGNTIYF. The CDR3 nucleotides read TGTGCCAGCAGCGAAACAGGGTCTGGAAACACCATATATTTT. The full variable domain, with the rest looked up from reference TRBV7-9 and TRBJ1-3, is DTGVSQNPRHKITKRGQNVTFRCDPISEHNRLYWYRQTLGQGPEFLTYFQNEAQLEKSRLLSDRFSAERPKGSFSTLEIQRTEQGDSAMYLCASSETGSGNTIYFGEGSWLTVV.